This T cell receptor beta chain was recorded in a study of shared clonotypes between healthy human individuals. Sequencing was performed with immunoSEQ multiplex PCR; in TCRdb, only in-frame clones are kept and a portion is missing. The table shows approximately 2.5 million clones, with more than 85% occurring only once. Points on this clone: Its specificity is not known.

V gave up 0 bases and J gave up 3 bases, with 13 bases separating them. CDR3 length: 15 residues. CDR1 and CDR2 (germline): SGHKS, YYEKEE (reference sequence). Study-level findings and limits: Sampling used blood alone; tissue repertoires probably differ. In contrast to clonotypes shared by all four donors, non-shared clonotypes had lower generation probabilities. Naive subsets, compared against memory subsets, generally had larger estimated richness values.

The chain uses TRBV5-5 and TRBJ2-7; no clear D gene. This sequence was found in a man aged 18 to 29 in good health. Some clones in this sample may be carry-over from other donors' samples. The sequenced sample was naive CD4+ T cells from PBMCs. Subset of the sample: CD45RA+ positively selected. CDR3 sequence (DNA): TGTGCCAGCAGCTTGGGGCCCACATTTCACTACGAGCAGTACTTC. This encodes CASSLGPTFHYEQYF.